These 2 T cell receptor beta chains were sequenced from one sample in a study of cytomegalovirus exposure and HLA in healthy donors. The assay was immunoSEQ multiplex PCR, and TCRdb's table has in-frame clones only and misses some. The sample has approximately 160,000 clones, 70% to 90% seen once. Sequences were obtained from PBMCs. Every receptor here comes from a woman between 18 and 29 years old in good health and CMV-seropositive.

There are a few counts of this clone. The DNA for the CDR3 is TGTGCCAGCGGGGGTAGCGGAGCTACCGGGGAGCTGTTTTTT. This codes for CASGGSGATGELFF. This rearrangement joins TRBV25-1 to TRBJ2-2; D possibly corresponds to TRBD2 (6 bases). CDR1 is MGHDK, CDR2 SYGVNS, per germline. This CDR3 contains 14 residues. The ends were cut back, 8 bases at V and 5 bases at J, with 15 bases in the middle.

There are a few counts of this clone. The chain links TRBV6-5 to TRBJ1-2; 9 bases map to TRBD1. Trimming took 5 bases from V and 4 from J; bases not matched to a gene: 8. Germline CDR1 MNHEY, CDR2 SVGAGI. The CDR3 is 15 residues long. The CDR3 nucleotides are TGTGCCAGCAGTCCTTCGACAGGGGGAGGCTATGGCTACACCTTC. Encoded protein: CASSPSTGGGYGYTF.